Reported below is one TCR beta chain. The sample comes from a study of blood T cell repertoires in COVID-19. Clones were read by immunoSEQ multiplex PCR, and TCRdb kept only the in-frame ones, dropping some. There are 85,000 to 110,000 clones in the sample; more than 80% occur only once, and around 12% lies in the top ten. This CDR3 is built from 16 residues. With 5 bases removed from V and 0 bases from J, the gap between germline ends came to 14 bases. Germline V lookup: CDR1 LNHDA, CDR2 SQIVND (reference sequence). The sequenced sample was peripheral blood. The sequence came from a human donor in a cohort sampled during active COVID-19. The genes are TRBV19 and TRBJ1-3; TRBD1 is a possible D gene (6 bases). Here the CDR3 reads CASSARTGSSGNTIYF. CDR3 sequence (DNA): TGTGCCAGTAGTGCCCGAACAGGGAGCTCTGGAAACACCATATATTTT.